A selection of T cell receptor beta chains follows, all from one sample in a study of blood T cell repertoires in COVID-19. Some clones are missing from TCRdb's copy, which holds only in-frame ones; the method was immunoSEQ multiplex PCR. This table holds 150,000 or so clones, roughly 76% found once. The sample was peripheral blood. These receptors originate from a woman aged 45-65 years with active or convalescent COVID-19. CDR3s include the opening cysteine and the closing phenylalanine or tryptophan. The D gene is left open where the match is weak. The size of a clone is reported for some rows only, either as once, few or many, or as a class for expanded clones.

CASSRLGLAGDQETQYF,TGTGCCAGCAGCAGACTGGGACTAGCGGGGGACCAAGAGACCCAGTACTTC,TRBV11-2,once,TRBJ2-5,17,TRBD2
CASSPAQGPLNEQFF,TGTGCCAGCAGCCCCGCCCAGGGGCCCCTCAATGAGCAGTTCTTC,TRBV7-9,-,TRBJ2-1,15,-
CSVQMVGGDGYTF,TGCAGCGTTCAAATGGTAGGGGGCGATGGCTACACCTTC,TRBV29-1,-,TRBJ1-2,13,TRBD1
CASSLWGRRAKGRIGNSPLHF,TGTGCCAGCAGTTTATGGGGGAGGAGGGCAAAGGGCCGAATCGGCAATTCACCCCTCCACTTT,TRBV28,-,TRBJ1-6,21,-
CATGAGNTIYF,TGCGCCACCGGGGCTGGAAACACCATATATTTT,TRBV23-1,many,TRBJ1-3,11,-
CASRLGDSTYEQYF,TGTGCAAGTCGCTTGGGGGACAGTACCTACGAGCAGTACTTC,TRBV12-2,few,TRBJ2-7,14,-
CASSRTSGPSSYNEQFF,TGTGCCAGCTCACGTACTAGCGGGCCAAGCTCCTACAATGAGCAGTTCTTC,TRBV18,-,TRBJ2-1,17,TRBD2
CASSQGSTSLYEQFF,TGTGCCAGCAGCCAAGGATCCACTAGTTTGTATGAGCAGTTCTTC,TRBV14,-,TRBJ2-1,15,-
CASSLDGGSNYGYTF,TGTGCCAGCAGCTTAGATGGAGGGTCCAACTATGGCTACACCTTC,TRBV7-9,-,TRBJ1-2,15,-
CASSLPSGGYTF,TGTGCCAGCAGCCTCCCTTCCGGGGGCTACACCTTC,TRBV28,-,TRBJ1-2,12,-
CASSFAGGFGYTF,TGCGCCAGCAGCTTCGCAGGGGGCTTTGGCTACACCTTC,TRBV5-1,-,TRBJ1-2,13,TRBD1
CASSSPRGKGNEQFF,TGTGCCAGCAGCTCCCCCAGGGGGAAAGGGAATGAGCAGTTCTTC,TRBV7-2,-,TRBJ2-1,15,TRBD1
CASSGTSPNTGELFF,TGTGCCAGCAGCGGGACTTCCCCGAACACCGGGGAGCTGTTTTTT,TRBV6-2/TRBV6-3,once,TRBJ2-2,15,-
CASSPGEGEKLFF,TGTGCCAGCAGCCCAGGGGAGGGTGAAAAACTGTTTTTT,TRBV3-1/TRBV3-2,-,TRBJ1-4,13,-
CASSLTTWASGELFF,TGTGCCAGCAGTTTGACTACCTGGGCGTCCGGGGAGCTGTTTTTT,TRBV28,few,TRBJ2-2,15,-
CASSLAVSTGASRNEQFF,TGTGCCAGCAGCTTAGCGGTTAGCACAGGGGCCTCTAGGAATGAGCAGTTCTTC,TRBV7-2,-,TRBJ2-1,18,TRBD1
CAWSYHEGGPRYEQYF,TGTGCCTGGAGTTACCATGAGGGGGGGCCCCGGTACGAGCAGTACTTC,TRBV30,-,TRBJ2-7,16,-
CASSTYLTGNTEAFF,TGTGCCAGCAGTACCTACTTGACAGGGAACACTGAAGCTTTCTTT,TRBV2,-,TRBJ1-1,15,-
CASSARGGTEAFF,TGTGCCAGCAGCGCCCGAGGAGGGACTGAAGCTTTCTTT,TRBV7-8,once,TRBJ1-1,13,-
CASSFTGNTIYF,TGTGCCAGCAGTTTTACTGGAAACACCATATATTTT,TRBV12-3/TRBV12-4,-,TRBJ1-3,12,-
CASSLDSPYEQYF,TGTGCCAGCAGTTTGGACAGTCCCTACGAGCAGTACTTC,TRBV28,few,TRBJ2-7,13,-
CASSQGVNTEAFF,TGCGCCAGCAGTCAGGGTGTCAACACTGAAGCTTTCTTT,TRBV5-1,-,TRBJ1-1,13,-